Here is one T cell receptor beta chain with its context. In its sample, this clone was seen a few times. It has no known antigen specificity. Base qualities are not provided; no much larger clone lies one nucleotide away. This specimen belongs to a study of T cell responses to AZD1222 COVID-19 vaccine (dated by TCRdb to the early 2020s). General notes on the study: AZD1222 recipients given second doses at about 4 weeks or at about 12 weeks were pooled, since spike-specific TCR depth and breadth were not found to differ between the two schedules. A total of more than 230 trial participants underwent TCR sequencing, of whom about 200 had received two doses of AZD1222 and around 25 had received two doses of the MenACWY control vaccine. Trial participants were enrolled into age subgroups of 18-55, 56-69 and 70-plus years, which contained roughly 150, 30 and 60 TCR-sequenced participants, respectively. Beyond this particular receptor, the publication reports: No day 14 peak-response samples were available, so repertoires were characterized only after the peak T cell response. The 56-69-year group was small, and its depth increase did not reach significance, likely because of low power. Most participants were white British and females outnumbered males, and the authors suggested that clonal diversity may have been underestimated. Spike-specific TCR breadth and depth rose significantly after two AZD1222 doses compared with day 0 and with MenACWY recipients. Reportedly, close to half of the unique spike-specific TCRs recognized epitopes lying outside the regions that are mutated in the B.1.351 and B.1.1.7 variants. Conclusions about previously exposed vaccinees were limited because only six AZD1222 recipients were SARS-CoV-2 seropositive at baseline. CD4 TCRs associated with the vaccine covered the entire spike protein, and the dominant responses were in regions 160-218 and 743-854.

The germline V gene (reference sequence) specifies SEHNR as CDR1 and FQNEAQ as CDR2. Trimming removed 5 bases from V and 12 bases from J, leaving 11 bases between the germline ends. From its cysteine to its phenylalanine, the CDR3 spans 11 amino acids. The retained sequence is limited to the CDR3, 33 bases, with the frame set at the first base. In light of the paper, this sample's time point label describes: baseline before first vaccination. Vaccinee samples came from UK trials COV001 and COV002, including a single-blind randomized controlled phase 2/3 trial of AZD1222 (ChAdOx1 nCoV-19) in healthy adults. For TCRbeta chain sequencing, PBMC samples from trial participants were taken at day 0 and at day 28 after the second dose. The CDR3 regions of human TCRbeta chains were subjected to immunosequencing. The authors' pipeline ran thus. TCRs in the repertoires were compared against a reference library of SARS-CoV-2-specific TCRs that had been generated with the MIRA antigen-specificity platform. Breadth was defined as the fraction of unique TCRs that were SARS-CoV-2-associated. Depth was defined as the fraction of total T cells that were SARS-CoV-2-associated. Using the MIRA data, each spike-specific TCR was mapped to the spike region that the TCR reacts to and placed in a CD4 or CD8 class. Log10-transformed breadth and depth values were compared by one-way ANOVA with Sidak's multiple comparisons tests. TCRdb obtained this table from immuneACCESS and retained in-frame rearrangements with V and J assigned. These tables miss some clones; where compared with another copy, unresolved V genes account for less than half of the shortfall, and the remainder is unexplained. D and trimming were read from the DNA, whereas the V and J calls and clone size are those reported in that table. A total of under 150,000 clones appear in this sample, about 88% of them only once. About 29% of the sample rests with the top ten.

The chain joins TRBV7-9 to TRBJ2-1, with no confidently assigned D gene. This TCR was sampled from an adult in good health. The sample consisted of peripheral blood, taken on day 0 of AZD1222 vaccination. The CDR3 protein sequence reads: CASSLREGQFF. The DNA is as follows: TGTGCCAGCAGCCTTAGGGAAGGGCAGTTCTTC.